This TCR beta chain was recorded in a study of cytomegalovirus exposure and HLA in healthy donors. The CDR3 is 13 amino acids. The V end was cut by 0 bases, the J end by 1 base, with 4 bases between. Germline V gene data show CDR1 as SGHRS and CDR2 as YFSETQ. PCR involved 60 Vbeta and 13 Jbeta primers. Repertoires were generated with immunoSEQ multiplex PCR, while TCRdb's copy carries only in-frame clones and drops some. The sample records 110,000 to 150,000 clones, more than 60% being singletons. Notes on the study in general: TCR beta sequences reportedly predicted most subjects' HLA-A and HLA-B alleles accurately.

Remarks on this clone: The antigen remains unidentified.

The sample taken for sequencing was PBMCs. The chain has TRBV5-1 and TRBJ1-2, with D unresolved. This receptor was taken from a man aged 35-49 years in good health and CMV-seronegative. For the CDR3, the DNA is TGCGCCAGCAGCTTGGCCGGTAACTATGGCTACACCTTC. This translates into CASSLAGNYGYTF.